This TCR beta chain was identified in a study of vaccination and CD4 T cells after COVID-19 (dated by TCRdb to the early 2020s). Context from the whole study: Convalescent patients had a positive SARS-CoV-2 result on nasal swab PCR, and of these patients, some ten had mild disease and one had severe disease. The convalescent cohort included six males and four females, with two Hispanic individuals, seven Caucasians, two Asians and one multiracial person. Two doses of either the Pfizer-BioNTech BNT162b2 vaccine (n=8) or the Moderna mRNA-1273 vaccine (n=2) were administered to participants. Post-COVID blood samples from convalescent patients were collected a median of roughly 100 days after diagnosis, with a range of 35 to 161 days. Post-vaccine blood samples were obtained a median of about 70 days after the second vaccine dose, with a range of about 13 to 241 days. Overlapping spike peptide pools from SARS-CoV-2 and from the common cold coronaviruses HCoV-NL63, HCoV-OC43 and HCoV-229E were used as culture stimuli. In control cultures, a CEFX viral epitope pool was used as positive control, an HIV-1 Nef peptide pool was used as negative control, or no peptide was added. The spike-specific CD4+ TCR repertoire was compared before and after mRNA vaccination in over nine COVID-19 convalescent patients and a handful of infection-naive healthy vaccine recipients. Results the study describes overall, beyond this receptor: In convalescent patients, a median 86.3% of post-vaccine SARS-CoV-2-reactive clones were detected only after vaccination, and vaccine-specific priming was suggested by this finding. Nearly all vaccine-specific clones in convalescent patients (304 of 307) were mono-reactive for SARS-CoV-2 spike rather than cross-reactive with common cold coronaviruses. Although the median number of SARS-CoV-2-reactive clonotypes went up from some 23 after infection to roughly 40 after vaccination, the increase was not significant. The study included relatively few convalescent patients and did not analyze early timepoints after natural infection.

Trimming at the junction amounts to 0 bases on V and 7 bases on J, and the germline ends lie 12 bases apart. Per the germline V gene, MNHEY is the CDR1 and SVGAGI is the CDR2. The CDR3 has 14 amino acids, counting the end cysteine and phenylalanine. Just CDR3 DNA is preserved here, 42 bases in frame from base 1. The library was prepared using PCR. DNA from cultured CD4+ T cells underwent TCR sequencing with the Oncomine TCR Beta short-read assay at the Johns Hopkins FTIC core. The QIAamp micro DNA kit was used to extract genomic DNA from the cultured CD4+ T cells. Oncomine TCR Beta libraries made from cultured CD4+ T cells were pooled using unique dual indexes and sequenced on an Illumina iSeq 100. In the original analysis: Non-productive sequences were removed, and CDR3s not starting with C, not ending with F or W, or shorter than 7 amino acids were discarded. Antigen-specific clonotypes were identified with the MANAFEST web application by comparing peptide-stimulated wells with reference and other culture wells. An FDR below 0.05, an odds ratio above 5, and a productive frequency above 0.1% in at least two of three replicate wells were required for clones to be considered positive. A clonotype counted as cross-reactive if it showed significant expansion both in the SARS-CoV-2 spike wells and in at least one common cold coronavirus spike condition. Using R version 3.6.1, CDR3 homology was evaluated through Levenshtein distances (stringdist) along with unrooted phylogenetic trees (ape). TCRdb reanalyzed the raw reads on its own, using fastp at Q25 for trimming and MiXCR for clone calling, and kept in-frame beta chains. When rows share a CDR3 protein, they turn into one entry using the most common DNA and genes. Clone size and V and J calls follow TCRdb, not the original study. Counted in this sample were approximately 10,000 distinct CDR3 sequences; roughly 45% of them appeared once. The top ten hold about 34% of the sample.

Details on this clonotype: No antigen is known for it. Base quality data are lacking; no much larger clone is found one base away.

This specimen's treatment or condition label, interpreted: roughly nine-day PBMC culture with coronavirus spike peptide pools or control peptides (ViraFEST assay). The ViraFEST assay, used in the study, expanded antigen-specific T cells with peptide pools and then identified the expanded clonotypes through TCR sequencing. The convalescent patients' positive SARS-CoV-2 PCR tests fell between March and December 2020, which was before the Alpha, Beta and Delta variants emerged in the United States. PBMCs were cultured at two million per well in IMDM supplemented with roughly 5.2% human AB serum and around 10 IU/ml IL-2, with about 10 ug/ml peptide pools added. Half of the culture medium was replaced with fresh IL-2-containing medium on days 3 and 7. After ten to eleven days of culture, CD4+ T cells were isolated by negative selection using the EasySep CD4+ T cell isolation kit. Ficoll-Paque Plus gradient centrifugation was used to isolate PBMCs from whole blood, and the isolated PBMCs were then either used fresh or cryopreserved at -140C. Each culture condition was generally run in triplicate wells.

The sequence is built from TRBV6-5 and TRBJ1-2; possibly the D gene is TRBD1, per 6 matching bases. The sequence was collected from a human donor who had recovered from COVID-19. Sequenced sample: CD4+ T cells from blood, cultured in vitro. The nucleotides read TGTGCCAGCAGTTACTCTGACAGGCCGAGTGGCTACACCTTC. This translates into CASSYSDRPSGYTF.